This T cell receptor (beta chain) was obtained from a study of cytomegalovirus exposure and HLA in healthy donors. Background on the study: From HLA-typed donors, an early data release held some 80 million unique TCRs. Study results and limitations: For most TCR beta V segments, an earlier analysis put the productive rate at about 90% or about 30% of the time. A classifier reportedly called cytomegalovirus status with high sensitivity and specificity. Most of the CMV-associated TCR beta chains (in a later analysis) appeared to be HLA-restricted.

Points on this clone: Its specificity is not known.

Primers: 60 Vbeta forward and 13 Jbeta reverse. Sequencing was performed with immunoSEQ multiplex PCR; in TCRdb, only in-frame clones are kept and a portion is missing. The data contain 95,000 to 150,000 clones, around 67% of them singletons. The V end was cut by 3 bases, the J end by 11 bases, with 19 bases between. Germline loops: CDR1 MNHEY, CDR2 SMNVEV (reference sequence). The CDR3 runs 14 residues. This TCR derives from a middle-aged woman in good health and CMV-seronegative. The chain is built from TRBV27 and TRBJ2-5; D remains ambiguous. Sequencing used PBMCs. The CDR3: CASSFSGLYDEQYF. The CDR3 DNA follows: TGTGCCAGCAGTTTCTCCGGGTTGTACGATGAGCAGTACTTC.